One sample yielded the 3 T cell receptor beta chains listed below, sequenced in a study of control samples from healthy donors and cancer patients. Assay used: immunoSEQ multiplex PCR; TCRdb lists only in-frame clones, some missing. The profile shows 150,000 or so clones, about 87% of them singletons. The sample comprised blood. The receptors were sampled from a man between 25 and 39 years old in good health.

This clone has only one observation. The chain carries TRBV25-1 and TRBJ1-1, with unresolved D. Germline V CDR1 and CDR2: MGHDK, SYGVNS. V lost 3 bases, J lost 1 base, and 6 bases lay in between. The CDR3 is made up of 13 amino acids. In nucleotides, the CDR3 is TGTGCCAGCAGTGAGGCAACGAACACTGAAGCTTTCTTT. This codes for CASSEATNTEAFF.

CDR3 residues: CASSVVLAGVGEQFF. CDR3 coding DNA: TGTGCCAGCAGCGTAGTCCTAGCGGGAGTTGGTGAGCAGTTCTTC. This chain uses TRBV9 with TRBJ2-1; 10 bases map to TRBD2. The CDR3 extends over 15 amino acids. V trimming: 0 bases; J trimming: 9 bases; junction bases outside the gene matches: 6. From germline, CDR1 is SGDLS and CDR2 YYNGEE. The full variable domain, its missing parts supplied by reference TRBV9 and TRBJ2-1, is DSGVTQTPKHLITATGQRVTLRCSPRSGDLSVYWYQQSLDQGLQFLIQYYNGEERAKGNILERFSAQQFPDLHSELNLSSLELGDSALYFCASSVVLAGVGEQFFGPGTRLTVL.

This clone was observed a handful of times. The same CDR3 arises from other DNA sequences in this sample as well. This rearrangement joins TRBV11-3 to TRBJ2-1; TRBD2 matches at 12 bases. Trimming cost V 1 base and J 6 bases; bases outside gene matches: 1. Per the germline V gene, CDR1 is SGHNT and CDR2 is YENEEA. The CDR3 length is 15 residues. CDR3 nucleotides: TGTGCCAGCAGCTTAGGACTAGCGGGAGTCAATGAGCAGTTCTTC. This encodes CASSLGLAGVNEQFF.